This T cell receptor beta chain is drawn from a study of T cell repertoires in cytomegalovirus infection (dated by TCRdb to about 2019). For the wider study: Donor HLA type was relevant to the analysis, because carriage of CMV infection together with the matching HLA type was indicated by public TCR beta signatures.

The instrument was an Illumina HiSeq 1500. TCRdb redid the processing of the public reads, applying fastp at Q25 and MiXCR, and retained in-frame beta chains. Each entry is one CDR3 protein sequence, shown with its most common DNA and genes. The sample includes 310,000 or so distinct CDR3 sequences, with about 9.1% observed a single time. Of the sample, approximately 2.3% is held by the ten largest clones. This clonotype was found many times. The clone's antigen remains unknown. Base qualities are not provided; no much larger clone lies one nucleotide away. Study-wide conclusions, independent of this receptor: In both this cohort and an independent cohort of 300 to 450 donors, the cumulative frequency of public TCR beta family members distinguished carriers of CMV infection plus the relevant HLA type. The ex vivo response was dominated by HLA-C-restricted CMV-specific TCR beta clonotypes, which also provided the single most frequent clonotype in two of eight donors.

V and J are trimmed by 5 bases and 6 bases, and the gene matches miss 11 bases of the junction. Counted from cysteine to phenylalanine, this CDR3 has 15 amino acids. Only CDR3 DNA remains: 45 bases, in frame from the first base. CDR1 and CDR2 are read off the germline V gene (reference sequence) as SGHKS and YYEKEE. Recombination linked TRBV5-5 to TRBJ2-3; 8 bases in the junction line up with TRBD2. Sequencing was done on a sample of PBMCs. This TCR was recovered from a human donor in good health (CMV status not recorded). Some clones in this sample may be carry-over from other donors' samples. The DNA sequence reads TGTGCCAGCAGTGACTTGCGGGGGGCAGGGGATACGCAGTATTTT. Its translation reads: CASSDLRGAGDTQYF.